This TCR beta chain emerged from a study of somatic mutations in cytotoxic T cells in rheumatoid arthritis (dated by TCRdb to the late 2010s). Describing the broader study: Right after diagnosis and prior to the start of any treatment, approximately 30 ml EDTA of peripheral blood was drawn from patients. Sorted V beta1+ cells also underwent TCRB sequencing, and some V beta antibody-stained T-cell populations were flow-sorted at nearly 100% purity on a FACSAria II or Sony SH800. Whether expanded CD8+ T-cell clones in untreated, newly diagnosed rheumatoid arthritis carry somatic mutations was the study question, and clonality was characterized with TCRB deep sequencing. TCRB deep sequencing covered 65 patients with rheumatoid arthritis along with about 20 healthy controls. The median ages of the patient and control groups were essentially identical. Findings and caveats that apply to the study as a whole: In patients, CD8+ clonality rose with age (Spearman r ≈ 0.49), which was not the case in healthy controls. In about an eighth of the roughly 65 patients, more than 20% of CD8+ cells belonged to the largest CD8+ clone, while several identical CD8+ TCRB sequences were shared between blood and synovial fluid. The finding that TRBV07 was slightly underrepresented in patients was left unadjusted for multiple comparisons. There was no significant difference in CD8+ T-cell clonality between rheumatoid arthritis patients and age-matched healthy controls. The expanded CD8+ clones had unknown antigen targets, and not appearing in virus-specific databases did not rule out that they were virus-specific.

There are 13 amino acids in the CDR3, from cysteine to phenylalanine inclusive. The DNA shown is the 39-base CDR3, in frame from base 1. CDR1 is given as MDHEN and CDR2 as SYDVKM, both from the germline V gene. V was cut back by 3 bases and J by 7 bases, leaving a gap of 7 bases between them. As concerns this clone: Its target antigen remains unknown. There are no base qualities to consult, and no much larger clone falls within one base.

Sequencing of TCRB CDR3 was done on genomic DNA with the immunoSEQ assay. The authors processed their data as follows. When patient CD8+ clones exceeding 1% were checked against published virus-specific TCRB sequences, only a few matched. Analyses were restricted to productive TCRB rearrangements. A clone was defined by a unique TCRB CDR3 sequence, and clonality was computed as a productive clonality index based on Shannon entropy. The template counts of each clone relative to the total templates per sample were used to calculate repertoire overlap between two samples. V-gene usage from TCRB sequencing and V-gene usage measured by flow cytometry were correlated (Spearman r of 0.6 to 0.7). The source is immuneACCESS, and TCRdb retained only in-frame sequences with V and J called. Part of the clones is not carried over; for the studies checked, unresolved V genes explain less than half of this, and the remainder is unexplained. Clone size and the V and J calls come from that table; the DNA yielded D and trimming. The sample data list about 11,000 clones, and approximately 79% of these were observed just once. The ten largest make up roughly a third of the sample.

On an AutoMACS, CD4+ and CD8+ cells were isolated via positive magnetic bead selection, and their purity was verified by flow cytometry. A TCR V beta antibody panel was used in flow cytometry to screen first for clonal expansions, which were then characterized by TCRB deep sequencing of sorted CD8+ fractions. Peripheral blood mononuclear cells were isolated by Ficoll-Paque PLUS density gradient separation. DNA was extracted from CD4-enriched, CD8-enriched or PBMC samples with Nucleospin Tissue or Tissue XS kits and quantified with a Qubit 2.0 fluorometer. The chain links TRBV28 with TRBJ1-6; too little of a D gene remains to name it. This TCR was sampled from an adult with rheumatoid arthritis. The sequencing input was CD8+ T cells sorted from blood. The CDR3 in this case is CASSLSRNSPLHF. The base sequence is TGTGCCAGCAGTTTGTCCCGGAATTCACCCCTCCACTTT.